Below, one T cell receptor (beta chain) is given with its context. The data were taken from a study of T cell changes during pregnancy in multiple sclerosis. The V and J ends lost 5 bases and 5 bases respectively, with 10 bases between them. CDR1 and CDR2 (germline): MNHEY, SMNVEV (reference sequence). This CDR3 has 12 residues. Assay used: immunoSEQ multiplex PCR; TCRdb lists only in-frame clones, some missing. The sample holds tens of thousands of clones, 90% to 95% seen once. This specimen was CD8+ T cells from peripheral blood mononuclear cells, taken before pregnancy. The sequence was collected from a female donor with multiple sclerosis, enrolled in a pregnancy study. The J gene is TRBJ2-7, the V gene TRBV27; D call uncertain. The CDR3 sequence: CASSPQPDEQYF. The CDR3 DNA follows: TGTGCCAGCAGTCCTCAACCGGACGAGCAGTACTTC.